This passage covers 27 T cell receptor beta chains from one sample sequenced in a study of T cells in Graves' hyperthyroidism and ophthalmopathy. Amplified TCR beta CDR3 regions derived from RNA transcripts. TCR CDR3 underwent first-round RT-PCR with the HTBI primer set. TCRdb fed the multiplex PCR reads into MiXCR, producing one record per CDR3 protein. Here the sample spans 400,000 to 600,000 distinct CDR3 sequences, around 21% being singletons. Sequenced: blood. The receptors were sampled from a man aged 18 to 30 with Graves' hyperthyroidism.

This clonotype has a handful of counts. This chain uses TRBV7-9 with TRBJ2-5; D perhaps matches TRBD2 (5 bases). The CDR3 is made up of 13 amino acids. Trimming stripped 5 bases from V and 5 bases from J, with 12 bases between. CDR1 SEHNR and CDR2 FQNEAQ come from the germline V gene (reference sequence). CDR3 sequence (DNA): TGTGCCAGCAGCCCGACTATTCAGGAGACCCAGTACTTC. This sequence encodes CASSPTIQETQYF. Complete variable domain (other parts from reference TRBV7-9 and TRBJ2-5): DTGVSQNPRHKITKRGQNVTFRCDPISEHNRLYWYRQTLGQGPEFLTYFQNEAQLEKSRLLSDRFSAERPKGSFSTLEIQRTEQGDSAMYLCASSPTIQETQYFGPGTRLLVL.

This clonotype was seen at least ten times. V usage is TRBV6-5 and J usage is TRBJ1-1; D is unresolved. The CDR3 is 14 residues long. Germline CDR1 and CDR2: MNHEY and SVGAGI. V lost 0 bases and J lost 0, with 5 bases in between. The CDR3 nucleotides are TGTGCCAGCAGTTACTCCAGCCTGAACACTGAAGCTTTCTTT. Amino acid sequence: CASSYSSLNTEAFF.

The chain employs TRBV29-1 and TRBJ2-7; no definite D call. V was pared by 7 bases and J by 2 bases, with 15 bases between. The CDR3 is 13 residues long. The germline CDR1 and CDR2 sequences are SQVTM and ANQGSEA. CDR3 in DNA: TGCAGCGCCACCCCGGACGGAACCTACGAGCAGTACTTC. This gives the protein CSATPDGTYEQYF.

This clonotype was detected a few times. Relative to the germline gene, one junction end is altered; a read error may explain this. The rearrangement joins TRBV27 to TRBJ2-7; D gene ambiguous. This CDR3 contains 13 residues. Germline V gene sequence: CDR1 MNHEY, CDR2 SMNVEV (reference sequence). The DNA of the CDR3 is TGTGCCAGCAGTTTACAGGTCTCATACGAGCGGTACTTC. Amino acid sequence: CASSLQVSYERYF.

This clonotype appeared many times. The V gene is TRBV9, the J gene TRBJ2-5; 7 nucleotides align to TRBD1. From germline, CDR1 is SGDLS and CDR2 YYNGEE. This CDR3 has 19 amino acids. V trimming: 2 bases; J trimming: 5 bases; junction bases outside the gene matches: 21. CDR3 in amino acids: CASSVGPRGWGQSFETQYF. CDR3 DNA: TGTGCCAGCAGCGTCGGCCCCCGTGGGTGGGGACAGAGTTTCGAGACCCAGTACTTC.

In this sample, this clonotype turned up many times. J is TRBJ2-2 and V is TRBV6-1; 10 bases align to TRBD1. V shed 5 bases, J shed 4 bases, and the junction held 4 bases outside the gene matches. CDR3 length: 15 amino acids. Per the germline V gene, CDR1 is MNHNS and CDR2 is SASEGT. The CDR3 bases are TGTGCCAGCAGTCCCCGGACAGGGGGCACCGGGGAGCTGTTTTTT. It encodes CASSPRTGGTGELFF.

A few counts support this clonotype. The chain joins TRBV12-3 or TRBV12-4 to TRBJ1-1; 8 bases match TRBD1. This CDR3 is 15 amino acids long. V was clipped by 6 bases and J by 4 bases; unmatched bases: 10. CDR3 bases: TGTGCCAGCAGAGAGAAGGGACAGGCTACCACTGAAGCTTTCTTT. Its translation: CASREKGQATTEAFF.

There are many counts of this clonotype. For the CDR3, the DNA is TGCAGTGCTAGGGGGGGTTCTCAGCCCCAGCATTTT. It specifies CSARGGSQPQHF. V usage is TRBV20-1 and J usage is TRBJ1-5, with D perhaps TRBD1 (5 bases). CDR1 and CDR2 (germline): DFQATT, SNEGSKA (reference sequence). V was cut by 3 bases and J by 6 bases, with 9 bases left in between. This CDR3 is built from 12 residues.

At least ten counts were recorded for this clonotype. This rearrangement joins TRBV11-3 to TRBJ1-1; D remains unclear. The CDR3 sequence is 15 residues long. The germline V gene has CDR1 SGHNT and CDR2 YENEEA. V lost 4 bases and J 1 base, leaving 13 bases between the germline ends. This CDR3 is CASSSPVTQNTEAFF. CDR3 sequence (DNA): TGTGCCAGCAGCTCGCCCGTCACCCAGAACACTGAAGCTTTCTTT.

This clonotype was seen repeatedly, ten times or more. The chain recombines TRBV28 with TRBJ1-1; D possibly corresponds to TRBD1 (6 bases). CDR3 size: 15 residues. V was shortened by 3 bases and J by 2 bases, with 13 bases between the two germline ends. The germline V gene has CDR1 MDHEN and CDR2 SYDVKM. In DNA, the CDR3 is TGTGCCAGCAGTTTCGGACAGAAATTTAACACTGAAGCTTTCTTT. It specifies CASSFGQKFNTEAFF. The variable domain in full, with the rest retrieved from reference TRBV28 and TRBJ1-1, is DVKVTQSSRYLVKRTGEKVFLECVQDMDHENMFWYRQDPGLGLRLIYFSYDVKMKEKGDIPEGYSVSREKKERFSLILESASTNQTSMYLCASSFGQKFNTEAFFGQGTRLTVV.

This clonotype has a count of ten or more. This chain connects TRBV12-3 or TRBV12-4 to TRBJ1-5; D is possibly TRBD1 (6 bases). V lost 4 bases to trimming and J lost 2 bases, with 12 bases between them. The CDR3 is 15 amino acids. The CDR3 DNA is TGTGCCAGCAGTTCAACAGGGTATGGCAATCAGCCCCAGCATTTT. It yields the protein CASSSTGYGNQPQHF.

The V gene is TRBV12-3 or TRBV12-4, the J gene TRBJ1-1, with TRBD1 as a possible D gene (5 bases). The CDR3 length is 14 residues. The V and J ends lost 2 bases and 4 bases respectively, with 11 bases between them. This CDR3 is CASSLSSGTTEAFF. In DNA form, the CDR3 reads TGTGCCAGCAGTTTATCCTCCGGGACCACTGAAGCTTTCTTT.

This chain uses TRBV7-9 with TRBJ2-6; D is possibly TRBD1 or TRBD2 (5 bases each). Trimming removed 1 base from V and 3 bases from J, with 7 bases in between. The CDR3 runs 15 residues. Germline CDR1 reads SEHNR; CDR2 reads FQNEAQ (reference sequence). CDR3 sequence (DNA): TGTGCCAGCAGCTTAGGGGGGAATGGGGCCAACGTCCTGACTTTC. Translated, it gives CASSLGGNGANVLTF.

This clonotype has more than one count but fewer than ten. The chain employs TRBV5-5 and TRBJ1-1, with 9 positions matching TRBD1. Germline V CDR1 and CDR2: SGHKS, YYEKEE (reference sequence). The CDR3 has 13 residues. CDR3 sequence reads: CATDRGLNTEAFF. CDR3 in DNA: TGTGCGACGGACAGGGGATTGAACACTGAAGCTTTCTTT.

This clonotype has at least ten counts. The chain has TRBV28 and TRBJ1-2, with D possibly being TRBD1 (6 bases). Germline V gene sequence: CDR1 MDHEN, CDR2 SYDVKM. There are 13 residues in the CDR3. The germline V and J ends were trimmed by 6 bases and 8 bases, with 16 bases remaining between them. The CDR3 DNA sequence: TGTGCCAGCAGACCCGGACAGTCGGTAGGCTACACCTTC. Amino acids: CASRPGQSVGYTF.

V usage is TRBV20-1 and J usage is TRBJ2-2, with D perhaps TRBD1 or TRBD2 (5 bases each). The CDR3 length is 16 residues. The germline V gene has CDR1 DFQATT and CDR2 SNEGSKA (reference sequence). V was shortened by 6 bases and J by 1 base, with 18 bases between the two germline ends. CDR3 sequence: CSAPLGTGGNTGELFF. CDR3 bases: TGCAGTGCCCCCCTAGGGACCGGCGGGAACACCGGGGAGCTGTTTTTT.

This clonotype was recorded many times. The chain carries TRBV20-1 and TRBJ1-2; D might be TRBD1 (6 bases). Trimming left V 5 bases short and J 4 bases short, with 8 bases between. CDR1 is DFQATT and CDR2 is SNEGSKA in the germline V gene (reference sequence). This CDR3 is built from 11 residues. In DNA, the CDR3 is TGCAGTGCTGGGGGCGTCTATGGCTACACCTTC. Translation gives CSAGGVYGYTF.

This clonotype was counted ten times or more. This chain links TRBV28 with TRBJ2-2, with 11 bases matching TRBD2. The CDR3 totals 16 residues. V was pared by 6 bases and J by 1 base, with 4 bases of the junction left unmatched. Germline CDR1 reads MDHEN; CDR2 reads SYDVKM. This chain's CDR3 is CASSRGTSGNTGELFF. The CDR3 DNA follows: TGTGCCAGCAGCCGGGGGACTAGCGGGAACACCGGGGAGCTGTTTTTT.

This clonotype was recorded many times. The CDR3 carries no conserved terminal phenylalanine or tryptophan, so it likely arises from a read error. CDR3 bases: TGTGCCAGCAGCGCCACAGGGGAGGGCACTGAAGCTTTCCTT. It translates to CASSATGEGTEAFL. The rearrangement joins TRBV28 to TRBJ1-1; 7 bases align to TRBD1. The germline V gene has CDR1 MDHEN and CDR2 SYDVKM. J gave up 4 bases and V 6 bases, and 8 bases lay outside the gene matches. The CDR3 loop spans 14 amino acids.

This clonotype has ten or more counts. The V gene is TRBV6-1, the J gene TRBJ1-1; D remains ambiguous. The CDR3 runs to 13 residues. V dropped 4 bases and J dropped 6 bases, with 12 bases sitting between them. CDR1 and CDR2 (germline): MNHNS, SASEGT. CDR3 sequence (DNA): TGTGCCAGCAGTGTGAAGGCGGTATCTGAAGCTTTCTTT. It encodes CASSVKAVSEAFF.

The chain recombines TRBV12-3 or TRBV12-4 with TRBJ1-2; the D is unclear. This CDR3 has 13 amino acids. Trimming removed 7 bases at V and 8 bases at J, with 17 bases between. In nucleotides, the CDR3 is TGTGCCAGCACCATCTCCCGCTCGTGGGGCTACACCTTC. Protein product: CASTISRSWGYTF.

This clonotype showed up many times. The V call is TRBV6-9, the J call TRBJ1-1; no clear D gene. Between the trimmed V and J ends, which lost 8 bases and 1 base, there was a span of 5 bases. Germline V gene data show CDR1 as MNHGY and CDR2 as SVAAGI. The CDR3 sequence is 11 residues long. The CDR3 DNA reads TGTGCCAGCGGGAAGAACACTGAAGCTTTCTTT. It is translated as CASGKNTEAFF.

The CDR3 sequence is CASSYSLGRPQHF. In DNA, the CDR3 is TGTGCCAGCAGTTACTCCCTGGGTCGGCCCCAGCATTTT. The chain links TRBV6-5 to TRBJ1-5, with D hard to call. V was trimmed by 0 bases and J by 9 bases, leaving 9 bases between them. Germline values: CDR1 MNHEY, CDR2 SVGAGI. The CDR3 extends over 13 amino acids.

V and J are TRBV15 and TRBJ1-5; unclear D gene. CDR1 is LNHNV, CDR2 YYDKDF, per germline (reference sequence). There are 14 residues in the CDR3. The V end lost 0 bases, the J end lost 12 bases, and 15 bases lay between the germline ends. The CDR3 here is CATSRDMSDLVQHF. CDR3 nucleotide sequence: TGTGCCACCAGCAGAGATATGTCGGACCTGGTCCAGCATTTT.

As to this clonotype: A read error may account for a junction end that differs from germline. This sequence joins TRBV6-1 and TRBJ2-2; no clear D. The V gene's germline CDR1 is MNHNS and CDR2 SASEGT. This CDR3 contains 13 residues. CDR3 sequence reads: CTSSLGVTGELFF. In nucleotides, the CDR3 is TGTACCAGCAGTCTTGGTGTTACCGGGGAGCTGTTTTTT.

The table lists this clonotype with many counts. The genes are TRBV7-2 and TRBJ1-2, with a weak D call TRBD1 (6 bases). V shed 4 bases and J shed 6 bases, with 12 bases lying between them. The CDR3 is 13 residues long. Per germline, CDR1 SGHTA and CDR2 FQGNSA. CDR3: CASSSAGANGYTF. In DNA form, the CDR3 reads TGTGCCAGCAGCTCCGCGGGGGCTAATGGCTACACCTTC. The entire variable domain, with the rest obtained from reference TRBV7-2 and TRBJ1-2, is as follows: GAGVSQSPSNKVTEKGKDVELRCDPISGHTALYWYRQSLGQGLEFLIYFQGNSAPDKSGLPSDRFSAERTGGSVSTLTIQRTQQEDSAVYLCASSSAGANGYTFGSGTRLTVV.

This chain links TRBV19 with TRBJ1-1; possible D gene TRBD1, 5 bases. The length of the CDR3 is 18 residues. Deletions cut 5 bases from V and 2 bases from J, with 24 bases between. Germline V gives CDR1 LNHDA, CDR2 SQIVND (reference sequence). The DNA of the CDR3 is TGTGCCAGTAGTGCCCCCGGGGGGTCGCCGGGTGGAAACACTGAAGCTTTCTTT. Protein sequence: CASSAPGGSPGGNTEAFF.